This T cell receptor (beta chain) was recorded in a study of blood T cell repertoires in COVID-19. Assay: immunoSEQ multiplex PCR; the TCRdb copy retains only in-frame clones and omits some. The sample has over 400,000 clones, 70% to 90% seen once. Two negative PCRs, clearance, or symptom resolution had been documented for recovered Cohort 3 donors. The table lists this clone with a few counts. Sequenced input: PBMCs or T cells enriched from blood (not recorded which). The TCR sequence derives from an older woman who had recovered from COVID-19.

This CDR3 is CASSADRGPSPLHF. For the CDR3, the DNA is TGTGCCAGCAGCGCGGACAGGGGCCCGTCACCCCTCCACTTT. J is TRBJ1-6 and V is TRBV7-9; the match to TRBD1 covers 9 bases. Germline V gene lookup returns CDR1 SEHNR and CDR2 FQNEAQ (reference sequence). The CDR3 sequence is 14 residues long. V dropped 5 bases and J dropped 10; count of bases not matched to a gene: 6. Variable domain in full (rest from reference TRBV7-9 and TRBJ1-6): DTGVSQNPRHKITKRGQNVTFRCDPISEHNRLYWYRQTLGQGPEFLTYFQNEAQLEKSRLLSDRFSAERPKGSFSTLEIQRTEQGDSAMYLCASSADRGPSPLHFGNGTRLTVT.